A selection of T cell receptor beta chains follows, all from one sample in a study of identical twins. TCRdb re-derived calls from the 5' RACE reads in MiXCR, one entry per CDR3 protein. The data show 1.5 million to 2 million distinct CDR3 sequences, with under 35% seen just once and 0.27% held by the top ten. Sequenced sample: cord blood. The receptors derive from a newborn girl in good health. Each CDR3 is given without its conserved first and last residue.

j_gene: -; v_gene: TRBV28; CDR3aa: ASRRDRVVYEQY
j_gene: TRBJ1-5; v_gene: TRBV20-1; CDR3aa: SARDLLGTRNQPQH
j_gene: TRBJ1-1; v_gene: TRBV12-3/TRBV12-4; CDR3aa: TSSLQVGDTEAF
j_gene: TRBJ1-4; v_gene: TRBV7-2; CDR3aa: ASSPDRGGEKLF
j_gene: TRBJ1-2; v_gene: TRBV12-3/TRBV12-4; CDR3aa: ASTYSGTGYGYT
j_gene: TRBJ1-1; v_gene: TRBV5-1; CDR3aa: ASSFLVGAGGTEAF
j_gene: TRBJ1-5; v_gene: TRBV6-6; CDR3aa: ASSYSHRGQPQH
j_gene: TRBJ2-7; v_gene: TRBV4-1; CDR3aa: ASSQRTPGGYYEQY
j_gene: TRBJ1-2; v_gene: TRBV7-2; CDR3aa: ASSPTRREGYGYT
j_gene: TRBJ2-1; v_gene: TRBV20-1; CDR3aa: SAPALAGVYNEQF
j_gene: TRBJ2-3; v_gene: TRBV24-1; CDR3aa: STSDPGLAGVYGTQY
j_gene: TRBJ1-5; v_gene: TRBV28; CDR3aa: ASSLRVGRAAFSNQPQH
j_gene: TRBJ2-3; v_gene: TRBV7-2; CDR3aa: ASSLLGQVTDTQY
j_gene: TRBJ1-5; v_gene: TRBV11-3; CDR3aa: ASSLEPRGNQPQH
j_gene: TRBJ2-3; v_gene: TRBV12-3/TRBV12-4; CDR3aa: ASSLILADSTDTQY
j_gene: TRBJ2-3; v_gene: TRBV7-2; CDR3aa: ASSFDLAGGTDTQY
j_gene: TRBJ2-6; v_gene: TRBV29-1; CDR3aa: SVGAGANVLT
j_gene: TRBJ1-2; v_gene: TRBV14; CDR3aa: ASSEGRFYGYT
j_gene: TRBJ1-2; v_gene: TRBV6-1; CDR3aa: ASSEDRPAEYGYT
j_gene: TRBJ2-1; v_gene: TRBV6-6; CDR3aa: ASSYTLAGGYNEQF
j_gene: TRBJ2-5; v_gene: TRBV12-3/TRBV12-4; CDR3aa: ASSLQGTGQY
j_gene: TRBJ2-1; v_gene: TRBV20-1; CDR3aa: SARVWREDSYNEQF
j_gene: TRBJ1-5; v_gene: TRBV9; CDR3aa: ASSVGTLNQPQH
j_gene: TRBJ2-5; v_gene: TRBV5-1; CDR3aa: ASSPNRDSETQY
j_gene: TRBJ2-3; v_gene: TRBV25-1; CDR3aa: ASSENYPTDTQY
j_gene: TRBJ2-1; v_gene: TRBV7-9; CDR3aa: ASSLSGTINNEQF
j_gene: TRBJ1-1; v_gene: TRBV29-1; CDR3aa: SVLGKGTEAF
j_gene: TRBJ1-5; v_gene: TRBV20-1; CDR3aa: SAQLVDNQPQH
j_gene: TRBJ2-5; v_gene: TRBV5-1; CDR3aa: ASSLLPAQETQY
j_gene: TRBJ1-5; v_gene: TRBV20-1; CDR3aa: SASGEINQPQH
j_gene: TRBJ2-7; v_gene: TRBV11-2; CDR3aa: ASSAYRGRAYEQY
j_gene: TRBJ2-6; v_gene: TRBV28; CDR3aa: ASSSSAGGANVLT
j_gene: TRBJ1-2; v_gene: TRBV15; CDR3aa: ATSRDIRGGYGYT
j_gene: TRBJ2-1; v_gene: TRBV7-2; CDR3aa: ASSLSLAGGRTYNEQF
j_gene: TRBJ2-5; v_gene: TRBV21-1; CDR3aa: ASSKEDQETQY
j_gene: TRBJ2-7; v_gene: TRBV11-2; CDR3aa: TSSLGLADSYEQY
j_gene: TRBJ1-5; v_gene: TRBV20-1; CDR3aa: SARHNQPQH
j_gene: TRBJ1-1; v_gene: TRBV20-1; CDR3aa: SACQGGVGTEAF
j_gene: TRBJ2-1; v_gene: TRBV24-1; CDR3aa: ATSDLQTAGGPRDEQF
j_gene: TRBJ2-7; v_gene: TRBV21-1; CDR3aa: ASSKVVASGERMNEQY
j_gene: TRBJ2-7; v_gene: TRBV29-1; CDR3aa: SVRGAGGDEQY
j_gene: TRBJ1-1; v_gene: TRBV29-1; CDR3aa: SVRPQGMGAEAF
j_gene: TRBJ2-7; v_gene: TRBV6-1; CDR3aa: ASSELAGGLYEQY
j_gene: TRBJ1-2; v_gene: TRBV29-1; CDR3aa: SVGDYYGYT
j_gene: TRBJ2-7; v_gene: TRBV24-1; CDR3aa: ATSDFRTSGKTRNEQY
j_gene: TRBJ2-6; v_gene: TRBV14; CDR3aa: ASSQAGGASGANVLT
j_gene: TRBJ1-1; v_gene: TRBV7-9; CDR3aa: ASSQYLGADTEAF
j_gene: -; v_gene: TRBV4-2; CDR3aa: ASSQEATSGYNEQY
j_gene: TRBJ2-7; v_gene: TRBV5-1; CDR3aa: ASSQQTSSYEQY
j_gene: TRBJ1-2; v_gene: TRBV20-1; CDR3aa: SAREDRMAYGYT
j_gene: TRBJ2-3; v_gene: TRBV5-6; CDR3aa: ASSLGSVADTQY
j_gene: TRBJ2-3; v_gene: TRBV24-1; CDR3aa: ATSDTGTGSTDTQY
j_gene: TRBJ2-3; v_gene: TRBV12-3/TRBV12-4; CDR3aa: ASSLGKGTPDTQY
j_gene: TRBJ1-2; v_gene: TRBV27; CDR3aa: ASATGAYYGYT
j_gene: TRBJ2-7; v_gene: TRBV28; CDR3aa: ASSPPRQGGSYEQY
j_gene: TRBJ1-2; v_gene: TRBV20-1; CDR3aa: SARDPHGKGGYT
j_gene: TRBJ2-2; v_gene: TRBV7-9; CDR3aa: ASSPRQGLPFANTGELF